This T cell receptor (beta chain) emerged from a study of blood T cell repertoires in COVID-19. This clone was found once. TCRdb keeps only in-frame clones here, not all; method: immunoSEQ multiplex PCR. The sample lists fewer than 110,000 clones, around 85% seen once, with about 1.8% in the top ten. Material for sequencing was peripheral blood. The sequence was collected from a woman in her 70s with active or convalescent COVID-19.

The CDR3 DNA reads TGTGCCAGCAGCTTAGCCCCAACTAGCGTCCCTAGCACAGATACGCAGTATTTT. This sequence encodes CASSLAPTSVPSTDTQYF. This chain connects TRBV7-3 to TRBJ2-3; the match to TRBD2 covers 7 bases. The germline V gene has CDR1 SGHTA and CDR2 FQGTGA. The length of the CDR3 is 18 residues. V gave up 2 bases and J gave up 0 bases; unmatched junction bases: 11.